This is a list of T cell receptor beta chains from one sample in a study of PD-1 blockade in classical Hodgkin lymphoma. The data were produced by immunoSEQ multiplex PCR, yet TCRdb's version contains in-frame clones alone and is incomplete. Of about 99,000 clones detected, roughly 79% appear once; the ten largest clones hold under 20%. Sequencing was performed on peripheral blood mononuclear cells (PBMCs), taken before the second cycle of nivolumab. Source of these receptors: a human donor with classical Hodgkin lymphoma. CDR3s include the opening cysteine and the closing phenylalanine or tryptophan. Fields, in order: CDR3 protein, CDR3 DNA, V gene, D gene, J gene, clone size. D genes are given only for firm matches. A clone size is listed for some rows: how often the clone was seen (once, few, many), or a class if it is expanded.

CDR3aa: CASSRDRGPGANVLTF
CDR3nt: TGTGCCAGCAGCCGGGACAGGGGCCCTGGGGCCAACGTCCTGACTTTC
v_gene: TRBV2
d_gene: TRBD1
j_gene: TRBJ2-6
abundance: -

CDR3aa: CASSRYQGALSYEQYF
CDR3nt: TGTGCCAGCAGCAGATATCAGGGGGCCCTCTCCTACGAGCAGTACTTC
v_gene: TRBV11-2
d_gene: TRBD1
j_gene: TRBJ2-7
abundance: -

CDR3aa: CASSLGGNTIYF
CDR3nt: TGTGCCAGCAGCTTAGGTGGAAACACCATATATTTT
v_gene: TRBV5-6
d_gene: -
j_gene: TRBJ1-3
abundance: -

CDR3aa: CAISSGTGGANTEAFF
CDR3nt: TGTGCCATCAGTAGTGGTACAGGGGGGGCGAACACTGAAGCTTTCTTT
v_gene: TRBV10-3
d_gene: TRBD1
j_gene: TRBJ1-1
abundance: -

CDR3aa: CASSIFQNQPQHF
CDR3nt: TGTGCCAGTAGTATTTTTCAGAATCAGCCCCAGCATTTT
v_gene: TRBV19
d_gene: -
j_gene: TRBJ1-5
abundance: -

CDR3aa: CASSSPPVGGRTDTQYF
CDR3nt: TGTGCCAGCAGTTCCCCGCCAGTGGGAGGTCGCACAGATACGCAGTATTTT
v_gene: TRBV28
d_gene: -
j_gene: TRBJ2-3
abundance: -

CDR3aa: CAIRAGTGDYTEAFF
CDR3nt: TGTGCCATCAGGGCTGGGACAGGGGATTACACTGAAGCTTTCTTT
v_gene: TRBV10-3
d_gene: TRBD1
j_gene: TRBJ1-1
abundance: -

CDR3aa: CASSLWSSYGYTF
CDR3nt: TGTGCCAGCAGCTTGTGGTCGAGCTATGGCTACACCTTC
v_gene: TRBV5-5
d_gene: -
j_gene: TRBJ1-2
abundance: few

CDR3aa: CAWGTGDEKLFF
CDR3nt: TGTGCCTGGGGGACAGGCGATGAAAAACTGTTTTTT
v_gene: TRBV30
d_gene: TRBD1
j_gene: TRBJ1-4
abundance: few

CDR3aa: CASRPTGGRAFF
CDR3nt: TGTGCCAGCAGGCCGACAGGAGGTAGGGCTTTCTTT
v_gene: TRBV6-1
d_gene: -
j_gene: TRBJ1-1
abundance: -

CDR3aa: CASAPLGGRNTEAFF
CDR3nt: TGCGCCAGCGCCCCCCTGGGGGGGCGGAACACTGAAGCTTTCTTT
v_gene: TRBV10-1
d_gene: -
j_gene: TRBJ1-1
abundance: -

CDR3aa: CASSLDRGGYTF
CDR3nt: TGTGCCAGCAGCTTAGACAGGGGCGGCTACACCTTC
v_gene: TRBV7-9
d_gene: TRBD1
j_gene: TRBJ1-2
abundance: few

CDR3aa: CASSRTRQGDYGYTF
CDR3nt: TGTGCCAGCAGTCGCACCAGACAGGGGGACTATGGCTACACCTTC
v_gene: TRBV27
d_gene: TRBD1
j_gene: TRBJ1-2
abundance: -

CDR3aa: CASKRTGRTEAFF
CDR3nt: TGTGCCAGCAAGAGGACGGGGCGGACTGAAGCTTTCTTT
v_gene: TRBV5-6
d_gene: -
j_gene: TRBJ1-1
abundance: -

CDR3aa: CASSAGWETQYF
CDR3nt: TGTGCCAGCAGCGCAGGGTGGGAGACCCAGTACTTC
v_gene: TRBV7-7
d_gene: -
j_gene: TRBJ2-5
abundance: -

CDR3aa: CASRFGTGPNEKLFF
CDR3nt: TGTGCCAGCCGATTCGGGACCGGTCCTAATGAAAAACTGTTTTTT
v_gene: TRBV2
d_gene: -
j_gene: TRBJ1-4
abundance: -

CDR3aa: CASSESGSNQPQHF
CDR3nt: TGCGCCAGCAGTGAGAGTGGCAGCAATCAGCCCCAGCATTTT
v_gene: TRBV10-1
d_gene: -
j_gene: TRBJ1-5
abundance: -

CDR3aa: CASSERQGGEKLFF
CDR3nt: TGTGCCAGCAGTGAAAGACAGGGAGGCGAAAAACTGTTTTTT
v_gene: TRBV2
d_gene: TRBD1
j_gene: TRBJ1-4
abundance: -

CDR3aa: CASSLGPGNTEAFF
CDR3nt: TGTGCCAGCAGCTTAGGTCCAGGGAACACTGAAGCTTTCTTT
v_gene: TRBV7-2
d_gene: -
j_gene: TRBJ1-1
abundance: -

CDR3aa: CASSDPEWASEQFF
CDR3nt: TGTGCCAGCAGTGATCCGGAGTGGGCTAGTGAGCAGTTCTTC
v_gene: TRBV25-1
d_gene: -
j_gene: TRBJ2-1
abundance: -

CDR3aa: CASSDRGRANVLTF
CDR3nt: TGTGCCAGTAGTGACAGGGGTCGGGCCAACGTCCTGACTTTC
v_gene: TRBV2
d_gene: TRBD1
j_gene: TRBJ2-6
abundance: -

CDR3aa: CASSPRLAERDYNEQFF
CDR3nt: TGTGCCAGTAGTCCCCGACTAGCGGAGCGGGACTACAATGAGCAGTTCTTC
v_gene: TRBV19
d_gene: TRBD2
j_gene: TRBJ2-1
abundance: -

CDR3aa: CASSRDNPLSNQPQHF
CDR3nt: TGTGCCAGTAGTAGGGACAACCCGCTTAGCAATCAGCCCCAGCATTTT
v_gene: TRBV19
d_gene: -
j_gene: TRBJ1-5
abundance: -

CDR3aa: CASSQRDPGRDEQFF
CDR3nt: TGTGCCAGCAGCCAACGGGACCCCGGGAGGGATGAGCAGTTCTTC
v_gene: TRBV7-2
d_gene: TRBD2
j_gene: TRBJ2-1
abundance: -

CDR3aa: CASTSVGGYQYF
CDR3nt: TGTGCCAGCACCTCGGTTGGAGGGTACCAGTACTTC
v_gene: TRBV25-1
d_gene: -
j_gene: TRBJ2-5
abundance: -

CDR3aa: CASSFGLVGNEQFF
CDR3nt: TGTGCCAGCAGCTTTGGACTAGTCGGCAATGAGCAGTTCTTC
v_gene: TRBV7-6
d_gene: TRBD2
j_gene: TRBJ2-1
abundance: few

CDR3aa: CASSLFGDSQPQHF
CDR3nt: TGTGCCAGCAGCTTGTTCGGAGATTCACAGCCCCAGCATTTT
v_gene: TRBV5-5
d_gene: -
j_gene: TRBJ1-5
abundance: once

CDR3aa: CAISAQYTGNTIYF
CDR3nt: TGTGCCATCAGCGCACAGTACACTGGAAACACCATATATTTT
v_gene: TRBV10-3
d_gene: -
j_gene: TRBJ1-3
abundance: once

CDR3aa: CASSLQLVQDTQYF
CDR3nt: TGTGCCAGCAGTTTGCAGTTAGTCCAAGATACGCAGTATTTT
v_gene: TRBV28
d_gene: -
j_gene: TRBJ2-3
abundance: -

CDR3aa: CASSWERSSYEQYF
CDR3nt: TGCGCCAGCAGCTGGGAGCGGAGCTCCTACGAGCAGTACTTC
v_gene: TRBV5-1
d_gene: -
j_gene: TRBJ2-7
abundance: -

CDR3aa: CASSSLQGYEQYF
CDR3nt: TGTGCCAGCAGCTCTTTACAGGGCTACGAGCAGTACTTC
v_gene: TRBV7-8
d_gene: -
j_gene: TRBJ2-7
abundance: -

CDR3aa: CASSRAGGFNGYTF
CDR3nt: TGCGCCAGCAGCCGTGCAGGGGGCTTTAATGGCTACACCTTC
v_gene: TRBV5-1
d_gene: TRBD1
j_gene: TRBJ1-2
abundance: -